The clone carrying this TCR beta chain appeared once. CDR3 size: 16 residues. Germline-derived CDR1 and CDR2 are MNHEY and SMNVEV (reference sequence). Trimming removed 8 bases from V and 1 base from J; junction bases left unmatched: 8. Libraries were prepared by immunoSEQ multiplex PCR; TCRdb keeps only in-frame clonotypes and omits some of them. The table shows 450,000 or so clones, with around 91% occurring only once. The sample comes from a study of blood T cell repertoires in COVID-19. Looking at the study overall: Collection of acute and convalescent COVID-19 samples took place in the United States, Italy and Spain. The analysed material was cDNA or gDNA that came from T cells, B-cell-depleted T cells, or PBMCs.

The sequence was collected from a woman in her thirties or forties with COVID-19, enrolled during active disease. Sequencing was done on a sample of peripheral blood. This sequence joins TRBV27 and TRBJ2-3, with 11 bases identical to TRBD2. CDR3 in amino acids: CASGLTSGGRTDTQYF. CDR3 coding DNA: TGTGCCAGCGGGCTCACTAGCGGGGGACGCACAGATACGCAGTATTTT.